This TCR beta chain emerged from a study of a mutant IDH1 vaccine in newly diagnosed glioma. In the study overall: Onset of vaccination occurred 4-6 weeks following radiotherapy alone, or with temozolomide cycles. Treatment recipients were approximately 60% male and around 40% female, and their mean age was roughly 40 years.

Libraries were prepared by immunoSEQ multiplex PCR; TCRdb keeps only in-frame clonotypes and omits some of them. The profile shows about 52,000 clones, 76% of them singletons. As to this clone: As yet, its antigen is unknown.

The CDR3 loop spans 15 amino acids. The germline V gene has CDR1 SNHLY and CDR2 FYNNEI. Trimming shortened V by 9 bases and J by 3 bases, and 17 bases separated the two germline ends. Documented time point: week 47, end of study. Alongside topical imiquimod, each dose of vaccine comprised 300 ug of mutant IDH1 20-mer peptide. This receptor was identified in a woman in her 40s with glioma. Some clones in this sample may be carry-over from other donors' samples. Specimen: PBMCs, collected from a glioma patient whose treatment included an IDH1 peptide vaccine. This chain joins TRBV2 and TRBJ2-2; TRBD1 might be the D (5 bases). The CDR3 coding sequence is TGTGCCAGTTCCCCTTTAGTAGGGGACACCGGGGAGCTGTTTTTT. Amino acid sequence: CASSPLVGDTGELFF. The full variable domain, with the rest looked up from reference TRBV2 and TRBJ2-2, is EPEVTQTPSHQVTQMGQEVILRCVPISNHLYFYWYRQILGQKVEFLVSFYNNEISEKSEIFDDQFSVERPDGSNFTLKIRSTKLEDSAMYFCASSPLVGDTGELFFGEGSRLTVL.